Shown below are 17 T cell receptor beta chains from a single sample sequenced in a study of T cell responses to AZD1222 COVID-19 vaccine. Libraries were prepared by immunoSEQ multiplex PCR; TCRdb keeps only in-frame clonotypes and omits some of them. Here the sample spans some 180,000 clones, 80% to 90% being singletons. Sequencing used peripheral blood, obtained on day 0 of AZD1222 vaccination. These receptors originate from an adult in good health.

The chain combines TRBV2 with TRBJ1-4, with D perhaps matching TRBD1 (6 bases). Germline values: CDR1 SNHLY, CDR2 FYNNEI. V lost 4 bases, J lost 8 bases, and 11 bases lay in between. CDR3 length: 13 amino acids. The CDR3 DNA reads TGTGCCAGCAGTGCAGGGGTCGGGGAAAAACTGTTTTTT. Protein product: CASSAGVGEKLFF.

CDR3 region: CASSQDRNTEAFF. As DNA, the CDR3 is TGTGCCAGCAGCCAAGACAGAAACACTGAAGCTTTCTTT. The V gene is TRBV6-2 or TRBV6-3, the J gene TRBJ1-1, with a tentative D call TRBD1 (5 bases). The V and J ends lost 6 bases and 2 bases respectively, with 10 bases between them. CDR3 size: 13 residues. Germline V gives CDR1 MNHEY, CDR2 SVGEGT.

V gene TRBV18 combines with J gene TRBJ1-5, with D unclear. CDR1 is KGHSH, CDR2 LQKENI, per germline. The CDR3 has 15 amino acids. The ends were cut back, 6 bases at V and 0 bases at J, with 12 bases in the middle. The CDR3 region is CASSPSTASNQPQHF. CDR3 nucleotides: TGTGCCAGCTCTCCCTCAACAGCTAGCAATCAGCCCCAGCATTTT. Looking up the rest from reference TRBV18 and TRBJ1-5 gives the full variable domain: NAGVMQNPRHLVRRRGQEARLRCSPMKGHSHVYWYRQLPEEGLKFMVYLQKENIIDESGMPKERFSAEFPKEGPSILRIQQVVRGDSAAYFCASSPSTASNQPQHFGDGTRLSIL.

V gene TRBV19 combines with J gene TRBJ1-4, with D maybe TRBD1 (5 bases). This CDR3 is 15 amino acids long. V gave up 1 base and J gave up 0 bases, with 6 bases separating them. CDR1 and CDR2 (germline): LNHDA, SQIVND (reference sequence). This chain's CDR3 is CASSIATATNEKLFF. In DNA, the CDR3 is TGTGCCAGTAGTATAGCGACAGCAACTAATGAAAAACTGTTTTTT.

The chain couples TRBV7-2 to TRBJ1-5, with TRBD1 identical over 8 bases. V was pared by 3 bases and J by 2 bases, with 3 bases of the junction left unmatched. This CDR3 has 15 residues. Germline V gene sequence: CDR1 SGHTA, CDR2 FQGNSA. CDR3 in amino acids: CASSFGTGRNQPQHF. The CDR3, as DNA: TGTGCCAGCAGCTTCGGGACAGGACGCAATCAGCCCCAGCATTTT.

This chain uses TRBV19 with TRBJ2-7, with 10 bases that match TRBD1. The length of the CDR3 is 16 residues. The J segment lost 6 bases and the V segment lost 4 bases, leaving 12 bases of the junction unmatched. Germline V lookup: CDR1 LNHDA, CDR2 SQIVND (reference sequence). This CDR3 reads CASSTQGGTGVSEQYF. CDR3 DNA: TGTGCCAGTAGTACTCAGGGGGGGACAGGGGTCTCCGAGCAGTACTTC.

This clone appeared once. The CDR3 here is CASSQGGGRLNTIYF. The CDR3 coding sequence is TGTGCCAGCAGCCAAGGTGGGGGGCGCCTAAACACCATATATTTT. The chain joins TRBV3-1 (or the pseudogene TRBV3-2) to TRBJ1-3, with D perhaps TRBD1 (6 bases). CDR3 size: 15 residues. Trimming cost V 1 base and J 6 bases, with 13 bases left between them. CDR1 is LGHDT, CDR2 YNNKEL, per germline (reference sequence).

CDR3 residues: CASSQGGSSYNEQFF. In DNA form, the CDR3 reads TGTGCCAGCAGCCAGGGGGGGAGCTCCTACAATGAGCAGTTCTTC. The chain links TRBV28 to TRBJ2-1; TRBD1 or TRBD2 may be the D gene (7 bases each). Trimming pared 6 bases from V and 0 bases from J, leaving 12 bases between. Germline V gene lookup returns CDR1 MDHEN and CDR2 SYDVKM. This CDR3 region has 15 residues.

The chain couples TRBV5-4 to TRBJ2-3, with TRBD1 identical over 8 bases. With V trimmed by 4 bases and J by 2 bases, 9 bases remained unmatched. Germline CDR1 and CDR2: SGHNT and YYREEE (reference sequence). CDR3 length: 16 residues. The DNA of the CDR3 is TGTGCCAGCAGCCTCGCCCAGGGGGCGGCCACAGATACGCAGTATTTT. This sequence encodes CASSLAQGAATDTQYF.

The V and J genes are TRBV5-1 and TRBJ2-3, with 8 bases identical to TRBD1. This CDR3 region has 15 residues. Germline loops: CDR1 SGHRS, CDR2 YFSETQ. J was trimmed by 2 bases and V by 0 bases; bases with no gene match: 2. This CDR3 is CASSLDRGVTDTQYF. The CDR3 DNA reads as TGCGCCAGCAGCTTGGACAGGGGGGTCACAGATACGCAGTATTTT.

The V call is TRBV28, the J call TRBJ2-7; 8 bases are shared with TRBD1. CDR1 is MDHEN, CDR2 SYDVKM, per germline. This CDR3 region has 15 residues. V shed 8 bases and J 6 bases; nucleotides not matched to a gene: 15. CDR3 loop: CASGTPRQGAGEQYF. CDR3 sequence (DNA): TGTGCCAGCGGCACTCCTCGTCAGGGGGCCGGCGAGCAGTACTTC.

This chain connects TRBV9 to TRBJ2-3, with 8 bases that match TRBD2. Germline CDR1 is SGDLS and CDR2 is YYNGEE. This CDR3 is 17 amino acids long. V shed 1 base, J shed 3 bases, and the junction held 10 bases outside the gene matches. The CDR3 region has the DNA TGTGCCAGCAGCGTAACGTCTCCCGGGGGGGGAACAGATACGCAGTATTTT. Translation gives CASSVTSPGGGTDTQYF.

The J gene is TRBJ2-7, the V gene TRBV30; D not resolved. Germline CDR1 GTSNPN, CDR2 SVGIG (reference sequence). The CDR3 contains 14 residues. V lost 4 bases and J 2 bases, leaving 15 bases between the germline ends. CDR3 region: CAWKRTALPYEQYF. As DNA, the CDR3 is TGTGCCTGGAAAAGGACCGCCCTTCCCTACGAGCAGTACTTC.

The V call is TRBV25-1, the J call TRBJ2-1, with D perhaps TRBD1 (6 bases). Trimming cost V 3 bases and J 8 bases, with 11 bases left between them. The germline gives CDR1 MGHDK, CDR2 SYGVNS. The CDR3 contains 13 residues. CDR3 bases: TGTGCCAGCAGTGAGGGGAACAGGGATGAGCAGTTCTTC. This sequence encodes CASSEGNRDEQFF.

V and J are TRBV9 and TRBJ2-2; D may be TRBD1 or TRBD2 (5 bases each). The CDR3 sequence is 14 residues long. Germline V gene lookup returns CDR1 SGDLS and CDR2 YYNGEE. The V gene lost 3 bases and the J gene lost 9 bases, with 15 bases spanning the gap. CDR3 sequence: CASSDRDPVRELFF. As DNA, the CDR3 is TGTGCCAGCAGCGACCGGGACCCGGTCCGGGAGCTGTTTTTT.

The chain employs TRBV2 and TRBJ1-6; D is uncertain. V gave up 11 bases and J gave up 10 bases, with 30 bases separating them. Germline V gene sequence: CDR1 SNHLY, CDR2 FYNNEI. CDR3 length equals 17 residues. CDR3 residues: CACTTEATRIRISPLHF. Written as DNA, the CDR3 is TGTGCCTGCACAACAGAGGCAACAAGGATCCGAATCTCACCCCTCCACTTT.

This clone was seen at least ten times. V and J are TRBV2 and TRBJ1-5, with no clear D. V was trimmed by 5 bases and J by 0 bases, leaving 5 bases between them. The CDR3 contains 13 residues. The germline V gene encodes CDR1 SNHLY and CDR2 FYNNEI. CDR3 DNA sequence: TGTGCCAGCAGTTTCATTAGCAATCAGCCCCAGCATTTT. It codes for CASSFISNQPQHF.